A selection of T cell receptor beta chains follows, all from one sample in a study of response to subunit inactivated influenza vaccine. Each CDR3 protein gets one entry after TCRdb re-called the RT-PCR reads with MiXCR. The repertoire holds some 200,000 distinct CDR3 sequences, approximately 12% seen once, with around 28% in the top ten. These data also formed part of another study, on T cells expressing NK-cell markers.

The sample here was CD8+ T cells sorted from PBMCs, taken about 12 days after vaccination. The source is a middle-aged man who received an inactivated influenza vaccine. The CDR3 runs from the conserved cysteine through the conserved F or W. The D gene is left open where the match is weak. The size of a clone is reported for some rows only, either as once, few or many, or as a class for expanded clones.

J gene	D gene	V gene	CDR3 length	clone size	CDR3 DNA	CDR3 protein
TRBJ2-3	TRBD1	TRBV7-9	13	many	TGTGCCAGCAGCGCCTCGGAGACAGGGGTGCAGTATTTT	CASSASETGVQYF
TRBJ2-3	TRBD2	TRBV2	16	-	TGTGCCAGCAACTGGGGACTAGCGGGGGCCACAGATACGCAGTATTTT	CASNWGLAGATDTQYF
TRBJ2-1	TRBD2	TRBV3-1	17	few	TGTGCCAGCAGCCAAGATACGGAACGGGAGGGCCGCCATGAGCAGTTCTTC	CASSQDTEREGRHEQFF
TRBJ2-7	TRBD1	TRBV20-1	12	-	TGCAGTGGTGGGGACAGCTTCTACGAGCAGTACTTC	CSGGDSFYEQYF
TRBJ2-2	-	TRBV24-1	16	few	TGTGCCACCAGTGATTCCCTGGACAGGAACACCGGGGAGCTGTTTTTT	CATSDSLDRNTGELFF
TRBJ2-7	TRBD2	TRBV11-2	15	many	TGTGCCAGCAGCGCTACGACTAGCGGGAGCTACGAGCAGTACTTC	CASSATTSGSYEQYF
TRBJ2-7	-	TRBV19	18	-	TGTGCCAGTAGTATGAGGGGGGGGAGAGACAGGGTGCTCGACGAGCAGTACTTC	CASSMRGGRDRVLDEQYF
TRBJ1-1	TRBD1	TRBV7-9	13	few	TGTGCCAGCTGGGACAGGGACGGCACTGAAGCTTTCTTT	CASWDRDGTEAFF
TRBJ1-2	-	TRBV9	17	few	TGTGCCAGCAGCGTAGGACCGGAGACAGGTGAATCCTATGGCTACACCTTC	CASSVGPETGESYGYTF
TRBJ2-4	-	TRBV11-1	16	-	TGTGCCAGCAGCAGGGGCCCGATCCTAGCCAAAAACATTCAGTACTTC	CASSRGPILAKNIQYF
TRBJ1-2	-	TRBV27	14	few	TGTGCCAGCAGTTTAGTGTGGGGGAGAGGTGGCTACACCTTC	CASSLVWGRGGYTF
TRBJ1-2	TRBD1	TRBV15	15	-	TGTGCCACCAGCAGAGATTCCCAGGGGGCCCGTGGCTACACCTTC	CATSRDSQGARGYTF
TRBJ2-2	TRBD2	TRBV19	17	few	TGTGCCAGTAGTATCGGGTTTAGCGGGTGGTCTACCGGGGAGCTGTTTTTT	CASSIGFSGWSTGELFF
TRBJ2-1	TRBD2	TRBV20-1	11	-	TGCAGTGCTCAAGCGGGAGTTGAGCAGTTCTTC	CSAQAGVEQFF
TRBJ2-5	-	TRBV30	16	few	TGTGCCTGGAGTGGCCCAAACACAGGGGGGGAAGAGACCCAGTACTTC	CAWSGPNTGGEETQYF
TRBJ2-3	-	TRBV4-3	14	-	TGCGCCTGCAGCCAAGTCACTGGGGCGACGGAGCAGTATTTT	CACSQVTGATEQYF
TRBJ2-1	-	TRBV12-3/TRBV12-4	11	-	TGTGCCAGCACTTTTGGTAATGAGCAGTTCTTC	CASTFGNEQFF
TRBJ1-1	TRBD1	TRBV7-3	16	few	TGTGCCAGCAGCCCCATCCGGGACAGGTGGGTCGGTGAAGCTTTCTTT	CASSPIRDRWVGEAFF
TRBJ1-3	-	TRBV4-3	15	-	TGCGCCAGCAGCCAAGAGTTGGGGAGAGGGTACACCATATATTTT	CASSQELGRGYTIYF
TRBJ1-2	-	TRBV5-6	14	-	TGTGCCAGCAGCGGAAGCCAAGGGTGGTATGGCTACACCTTC	CASSGSQGWYGYTF
TRBJ2-1	-	TRBV12-3/TRBV12-4	16	few	TGTGCCAGCAGTGATTATAGGGGGGGGGAATACAATGAGCAGTTCTTC	CASSDYRGGEYNEQFF
TRBJ2-7	-	TRBV6-2/TRBV6-3	14	many	TGTGCCAGCAGTTACAGGGGGGAATCCTACGAGCAGTACTTC	CASSYRGESYEQYF
TRBJ2-5	-	TRBV7-2	15	-	TGTGCCAGCAGCCCAACTGGGGCCGGGTTGGAGACCCAGTACTTC	CASSPTGAGLETQYF
TRBJ2-1	-	TRBV12-3/TRBV12-4	10	few	TGTGCCAGCAGTATGAATGAGCAGTTCTTC	CASSMNEQFF
TRBJ2-1	-	TRBV6-2/TRBV6-3	13	few	TGTGCCAGCGGCCCCACCGCCTACAATGAGCAGTTCTTC	CASGPTAYNEQFF
TRBJ2-5	TRBD2	TRBV5-1	16	-	TGCGCCAGCAGCATAAGCGGGGGCCCGTACCAAGAGACCCAGTACTTC	CASSISGGPYQETQYF
TRBJ1-1	-	TRBV27	13	-	TGTGCCAGCCGACTGCGGGGGGGGACTGAAGCTTTCTTT	CASRLRGGTEAFF
TRBJ2-2	-	TRBV4-3	12	many	TGCGCCAGCAGCCAAGGTCCCGGGGAGCTGTTTTTT	CASSQGPGELFF
TRBJ2-2	TRBD2	TRBV7-9	15	few	TGTGCCAGCAGCTTTATTGCGGGAGTTACCGGGGAGCTGTTTTTT	CASSFIAGVTGELFF
TRBJ2-6	-	TRBV9	18	-	TGTGCCAGCAGCCCCGCTGGGGCGGTTGGCTCTGGGGCCAACGTCCTGACTTTC	CASSPAGAVGSGANVLTF
TRBJ1-2	-	TRBV7-9	13	many	TGTGCCAGCAGCTCAGGGAGTAACTATGGCTACACCTTC	CASSSGSNYGYTF
TRBJ1-1	-	TRBV5-1	12	-	TGCGCCAGCAGCAGAACGGACACTGAAGCTTTCTTT	CASSRTDTEAFF
TRBJ2-3	TRBD2	TRBV10-2	15	many	TGCGCCAGCGGGGAGCTAGCGGAAACCACAGATACGCAGTATTTT	CASGELAETTDTQYF
TRBJ2-1	TRBD2	TRBV28	14	many	TGTGCCAGCAGTTTAGGCCTAGCGGGAGGTGAGCAGTTCTTC	CASSLGLAGGEQFF
TRBJ2-7	-	TRBV24-1	13	-	TGTGCCACCAGTGATTTGGGGAGCCACGAGCAGTACTTC	CATSDLGSHEQYF
TRBJ2-1	TRBD2	TRBV19	15	many	TGTGCCAGTCGGGACCGGGACTACCTCTACAATGAGCAGTTCTTC	CASRDRDYLYNEQFF
TRBJ2-3	-	TRBV3-1	15	-	TGTGCCAGCGGGTGGGAGGAAGGAGGCACAGATACGCAGTATTTT	CASGWEEGGTDTQYF
TRBJ2-3	-	TRBV29-1	14	many	TGCAGCGTTGAGGCCCTGGTCCGGACAGATACGCAGTATTTT	CSVEALVRTDTQYF
TRBJ2-3	-	TRBV4-3	15	few	TGCGCCAGCAGCCGATTCAGGGTTAGCACAGATACGCAGTATTTT	CASSRFRVSTDTQYF
TRBJ2-7	-	TRBV18	16	-	TGTGCCAGCTCACCGGGGCAGAGTGCACCTTTTAACACGCAGTACTTC	CASSPGQSAPFNTQYF
TRBJ2-7	-	TRBV21-1	16	-	TGTGCCAGCAGCACCGACCGACAGGCCTTTATCTACGAGCAGTACTTC	CASSTDRQAFIYEQYF
TRBJ2-7	-	TRBV29-1	13	-	TGCAGCGTTGCGACCCTACCCTCTAGAGAGCAGTACTTC	CSVATLPSREQYF
TRBJ2-1	-	TRBV4-3	14	-	TGCGCCAGCAGCCGAGGGGACTCCTACAATGAGCAGTTCTTC	CASSRGDSYNEQFF
TRBJ2-3	TRBD1	TRBV5-1	12	many	TGCGCCAGCCGGACAGGGACAGATACGCAGTATTTT	CASRTGTDTQYF
TRBJ1-5	-	TRBV28	14	-	TGTGCCAGCAGTAGACAGCATAGCAATCAGCCCCAGCATTTT	CASSRQHSNQPQHF
TRBJ2-7	-	TRBV20-1	14	few	TGCAGTGCTAGAATCCTAGCGAGGTCCTACGAGCAGTACTTC	CSARILARSYEQYF
TRBJ2-7	-	TRBV13	12	many	TGTGCCAGCAGCTTGAAGTATAACGAGCAGTACTTC	CASSLKYNEQYF
TRBJ2-7	TRBD1	TRBV6-2/TRBV6-3	14	few	TGTGCCAGTTTCTCAGGACAGGGGGCCTACGAGCAGTACTTC	CASFSGQGAYEQYF
TRBJ2-3	TRBD1	TRBV10-2	16	few	TGCGCCAGCAGTGAGGGACAGGGCAGAAGCACAGATACGCAGTATTTT	CASSEGQGRSTDTQYF
TRBJ2-1	TRBD1	TRBV7-9	16	-	TGTGCCAGCAGCTCGGGACAGGGGGTGTCCTACAATGAGCAGTTCTTC	CASSSGQGVSYNEQFF
TRBJ2-7	-	TRBV10-2	13	-	TGCGCCAGCAGCGACGGACCGAATTACGAGCAGTACTTC	CASSDGPNYEQYF
TRBJ2-1	-	TRBV5-1	13	many	TGCGCCAGCAGCTTGGAACATGGGAATGAGCAGTTCTTC	CASSLEHGNEQFF